These T cell receptor beta chains were read from a single sample in a study of cytotoxic CD8 clonotypes in ibrutinib-treated CLL. Sequencing was performed with immunoSEQ multiplex PCR; in TCRdb, only in-frame clones are kept and a portion is missing. The repertoire includes over 140,000 clones, approximately 80% of them detected once, and roughly 7.6% sits in the top ten. The sequencing used PBMCs, collected after 36 months of ibrutinib treatment. The source of these receptors is a human donor with chronic lymphocytic leukemia. Each CDR3 is given with its conserved first and last residue. Each record gives: CDR3 DNA, CDR3 protein, clone size, CDR3 length, J gene, V gene, D gene. A D gene is named only where the DNA matches it firmly. Clone size, where shown, is once, few, many, or a class for clones that have expanded.

CDR3 DNA: TGTGCCAGCCGCACAGGTCAATACGAGCAGTACTTC
CDR3 protein: CASRTGQYEQYF
clone size: -
CDR3 length: 12
J gene: TRBJ2-7
V gene: TRBV11-2
D gene: -

CDR3 DNA: TGTGCCAGCAGTCCACTCCGGGTCAATCAGCCCCAGCATTTT
CDR3 protein: CASSPLRVNQPQHF
clone size: -
CDR3 length: 14
J gene: TRBJ1-5
V gene: TRBV6-5
D gene: -

CDR3 DNA: TGTGCCAGCAGTCCCGTACTAGCTCCACAGGTCTACGAGCAGTACTTC
CDR3 protein: CASSPVLAPQVYEQYF
clone size: once
CDR3 length: 16
J gene: TRBJ2-7
V gene: TRBV27
D gene: -

CDR3 DNA: TGTGCCAGCACCCTAGACGGTTACAATCAGCCCCAGCATTTT
CDR3 protein: CASTLDGYNQPQHF
clone size: -
CDR3 length: 14
J gene: TRBJ1-5
V gene: TRBV5-4
D gene: -

CDR3 DNA: TGTGCCATCAGTGCCCTACCGACAGGGGAGGGCTACACCTTC
CDR3 protein: CAISALPTGEGYTF
clone size: few
CDR3 length: 14
J gene: TRBJ1-2
V gene: TRBV10-3
D gene: TRBD1

CDR3 DNA: TGTGCCAGCACCCTGGACAGGGTTGACTATGGCTACACCTTC
CDR3 protein: CASTLDRVDYGYTF
clone size: -
CDR3 length: 14
J gene: TRBJ1-2
V gene: TRBV6-1
D gene: TRBD1

CDR3 DNA: TGTGCCTGGAGTTTTGGAGGGGATTCCGAGCAGTACTTC
CDR3 protein: CAWSFGGDSEQYF
clone size: -
CDR3 length: 13
J gene: TRBJ2-7
V gene: TRBV30
D gene: -

CDR3 DNA: TGTGCCAGCACCCAGGGAGGACAGCTGAACACTGAAGCTTTCTTT
CDR3 protein: CASTQGGQLNTEAFF
clone size: -
CDR3 length: 15
J gene: TRBJ1-1
V gene: TRBV9
D gene: -

CDR3 DNA: TGTGCCAGTAGGAGGGACACCCAAGAGACCCAGTACTTC
CDR3 protein: CASRRDTQETQYF
clone size: -
CDR3 length: 13
J gene: TRBJ2-5
V gene: TRBV19
D gene: -

CDR3 DNA: TGTGCCAGCAGCCCTCCAGTTTTCTCCTATGGCTACACCTTC
CDR3 protein: CASSPPVFSYGYTF
clone size: -
CDR3 length: 14
J gene: TRBJ1-2
V gene: TRBV9
D gene: -

CDR3 DNA: TGTGCCAGCAGCTCACCGACAGGGCCAAGAGAGACCCAGTACTTC
CDR3 protein: CASSSPTGPRETQYF
clone size: -
CDR3 length: 15
J gene: TRBJ2-5
V gene: TRBV5-4
D gene: TRBD1

CDR3 DNA: TGTGCCTGGAGTGCCCGACAGGGCTTTCAGCCCCAGCATTTT
CDR3 protein: CAWSARQGFQPQHF
clone size: -
CDR3 length: 14
J gene: TRBJ1-5
V gene: TRBV30
D gene: TRBD1

CDR3 DNA: TGTGCAAGTCGCTTTGCGGACCTAAATGAGCAGTTCTTC
CDR3 protein: CASRFADLNEQFF
clone size: -
CDR3 length: 13
J gene: TRBJ2-1
V gene: TRBV12-2
D gene: -

CDR3 DNA: TGTGCCAGCAGTGAAGCGAGATTTGTTGACAAGAACACCGGGGAGCTGTTTTTT
CDR3 protein: CASSEARFVDKNTGELFF
clone size: -
CDR3 length: 18
J gene: TRBJ2-2
V gene: TRBV6-1
D gene: -

CDR3 DNA: TGTGCCTGGACGATAGGGAGACCCGGGGAGCTGTTTTTT
CDR3 protein: CAWTIGRPGELFF
clone size: -
CDR3 length: 13
J gene: TRBJ2-2
V gene: TRBV30
D gene: -

CDR3 DNA: TGTGCCATCAGGAACACTGATAGGGATACGCAGTATTTT
CDR3 protein: CAIRNTDRDTQYF
clone size: -
CDR3 length: 13
J gene: TRBJ2-3
V gene: TRBV10-3
D gene: -

CDR3 DNA: TGTGCCATCAGTGAGTCGATCAGAGAGACCCAGTACTTC
CDR3 protein: CAISESIRETQYF
clone size: -
CDR3 length: 13
J gene: TRBJ2-5
V gene: TRBV10-3
D gene: -

CDR3 DNA: TGCACCAGCAGCCACGGGAAACTAGCGGAATCACACCTTGGGGTGTATGAGCAGTTCTTC
CDR3 protein: CTSSHGKLAESHLGVYEQFF
clone size: -
CDR3 length: 20
J gene: TRBJ2-1
V gene: TRBV1
D gene: -

CDR3 DNA: TGTGCCACCAGCAGGGTGGGAGCTGGCACCGGGGAGCTGTTTTTT
CDR3 protein: CATSRVGAGTGELFF
clone size: -
CDR3 length: 15
J gene: TRBJ2-2
V gene: TRBV15
D gene: -

CDR3 DNA: TGTGCCAGCAGTGAATGGGGGCAGGTCTCTGGAAACACCATATATTTT
CDR3 protein: CASSEWGQVSGNTIYF
clone size: -
CDR3 length: 16
J gene: TRBJ1-3
V gene: TRBV25-1
D gene: -

CDR3 DNA: TGCGCCAGCCAGGGGAGGTGGGATCAGCCCCAGCATTTT
CDR3 protein: CASQGRWDQPQHF
clone size: -
CDR3 length: 13
J gene: TRBJ1-5
V gene: TRBV10-2
D gene: -

CDR3 DNA: TGCGCCAGCAGCAAGCCCAGGGGGCCGACAGATACGCAGTATTTT
CDR3 protein: CASSKPRGPTDTQYF
clone size: -
CDR3 length: 15
J gene: TRBJ2-3
V gene: TRBV5-1
D gene: TRBD1

CDR3 DNA: TGCGCCAGCAGCTTGGGACAGGGGGATCACATTCAGTACTTC
CDR3 protein: CASSLGQGDHIQYF
clone size: -
CDR3 length: 14
J gene: TRBJ2-4
V gene: TRBV5-1
D gene: TRBD1

CDR3 DNA: TGTGCCAGCAGCTCTCGATGGGACTATGGCTACACCTTC
CDR3 protein: CASSSRWDYGYTF
clone size: -
CDR3 length: 13
J gene: TRBJ1-2
V gene: TRBV5-5
D gene: -

CDR3 DNA: TGTGCCAGCAGTGAAGGTGGTTTGGGCAGGGGAATTCGCGGCTACACCTTC
CDR3 protein: CASSEGGLGRGIRGYTF
clone size: -
CDR3 length: 17
J gene: TRBJ1-2
V gene: TRBV6-1
D gene: -

CDR3 DNA: TGTGCCAGCACCGATCGACTTAGCAATCAGCCCCAGCATTTT
CDR3 protein: CASTDRLSNQPQHF
clone size: few
CDR3 length: 14
J gene: TRBJ1-5
V gene: TRBV2
D gene: -

CDR3 DNA: TGCAGCGGATTACAGGGGTACGAGCAGTACTTC
CDR3 protein: CSGLQGYEQYF
clone size: -
CDR3 length: 11
J gene: TRBJ2-7
V gene: TRBV29-1
D gene: TRBD1

CDR3 DNA: TGCAGCGTCTTGGGACAGGGGGCGCGTGAGCAGTACTTC
CDR3 protein: CSVLGQGAREQYF
clone size: -
CDR3 length: 13
J gene: TRBJ2-7
V gene: TRBV29-1
D gene: TRBD1

CDR3 DNA: TGTGCCAGCAGCTTAGTGTCCACAGGGATTACCGGGGAGCTGTTTTTT
CDR3 protein: CASSLVSTGITGELFF
clone size: -
CDR3 length: 16
J gene: TRBJ2-2
V gene: TRBV11-3
D gene: -

CDR3 DNA: TGTGCCAGCAGCTTTTTTCTACAGGGGGCAGATGGCTACACCTTC
CDR3 protein: CASSFFLQGADGYTF
clone size: -
CDR3 length: 15
J gene: TRBJ1-2
V gene: TRBV7-9
D gene: TRBD1

CDR3 DNA: TGTGCCTGGAGTGTCCAGGGGGGCCAACCCCTCCACTTT
CDR3 protein: CAWSVQGGQPLHF
clone size: -
CDR3 length: 13
J gene: TRBJ1-6
V gene: TRBV30
D gene: TRBD1

CDR3 DNA: TGTGCCAGCAGCTTAGCATTTTTCGGTCAGGGAGACAAAAACATTCAGTACTTC
CDR3 protein: CASSLAFFGQGDKNIQYF
clone size: few
CDR3 length: 18
J gene: TRBJ2-4
V gene: TRBV7-2
D gene: -

CDR3 DNA: TGCGCCAGCAGCTTTCCAAAATTGGGTGAGCTGTTTTTT
CDR3 protein: CASSFPKLGELFF
clone size: few
CDR3 length: 13
J gene: TRBJ2-2
V gene: TRBV5-1
D gene: -

CDR3 DNA: TGTGCCAGCTCACTGACTCCTTACGAGCAGTACTTC
CDR3 protein: CASSLTPYEQYF
clone size: -
CDR3 length: 12
J gene: TRBJ2-7
V gene: TRBV18
D gene: -

CDR3 DNA: TGTGCCAGCTCACGATCTGGGGGAACTGGAAACACCATATATTTT
CDR3 protein: CASSRSGGTGNTIYF
clone size: -
CDR3 length: 15
J gene: TRBJ1-3
V gene: TRBV18
D gene: -

CDR3 DNA: TGTGCCAGCAGCCCAGCGGGGGGTACGGTTGAGCAGTACTTC
CDR3 protein: CASSPAGGTVEQYF
clone size: -
CDR3 length: 14
J gene: TRBJ2-7
V gene: TRBV5-4
D gene: TRBD2

CDR3 DNA: TGTGCCAGCAGGAGACTAGACACGAACACCGGGGAGCTGTTTTTT
CDR3 protein: CASRRLDTNTGELFF
clone size: -
CDR3 length: 15
J gene: TRBJ2-2
V gene: TRBV6-5
D gene: -

CDR3 DNA: TGTGCCAGCAGCTTAGTAGCCACATACAATGAGCAGTTCTTC
CDR3 protein: CASSLVATYNEQFF
clone size: -
CDR3 length: 14
J gene: TRBJ2-1
V gene: TRBV11-2
D gene: -

CDR3 DNA: TGCGCCAGCAGCTTGGGGAACAGGGGGCCCGCTGAAGCTTTCTTT
CDR3 protein: CASSLGNRGPAEAFF
clone size: once
CDR3 length: 15
J gene: TRBJ1-1
V gene: TRBV5-1
D gene: TRBD1

CDR3 DNA: TGCAGCGTTGAATATTTCTGGCGGGCGTCGGATACGCAGTATTTT
CDR3 protein: CSVEYFWRASDTQYF
clone size: -
CDR3 length: 15
J gene: TRBJ2-3
V gene: TRBV29-1
D gene: -

CDR3 DNA: TGTGCCAGCAGTTTACAGGGAAACTATGGCTACACCTTC
CDR3 protein: CASSLQGNYGYTF
clone size: -
CDR3 length: 13
J gene: TRBJ1-2
V gene: TRBV28
D gene: -

CDR3 DNA: TGCGCCAGCAGCGCGGGGGTCTATGGCTACACCTTC
CDR3 protein: CASSAGVYGYTF
clone size: few
CDR3 length: 12
J gene: TRBJ1-2
V gene: TRBV5-1
D gene: -

CDR3 DNA: TGTGCCAGCAGGATCTGGGACAGGGGACAGTGGGAGCAGTACTTC
CDR3 protein: CASRIWDRGQWEQYF
clone size: -
CDR3 length: 15
J gene: TRBJ2-7
V gene: TRBV6-1
D gene: TRBD1

CDR3 DNA: TGTGCCAGCAGCGTCCGGGGGGCGCAAGAGACCCAGTACTTC
CDR3 protein: CASSVRGAQETQYF
clone size: -
CDR3 length: 14
J gene: TRBJ2-5
V gene: TRBV9
D gene: -

CDR3 DNA: TGTGCCAGCAGCTCGCACGCGGCGGGCTACACCTTC
CDR3 protein: CASSSHAAGYTF
clone size: -
CDR3 length: 12
J gene: TRBJ1-2
V gene: TRBV5-6
D gene: -

CDR3 DNA: TGTGCCAGCAGCTTAGGACTGGTAGAGACCCAGTACTTC
CDR3 protein: CASSLGLVETQYF
clone size: -
CDR3 length: 13
J gene: TRBJ2-5
V gene: TRBV7-9
D gene: -

CDR3 DNA: TGTGCCAGCAGTTACTCCGGGACAGGGGCGGGTGAAGCTTTCTTT
CDR3 protein: CASSYSGTGAGEAFF
clone size: -
CDR3 length: 15
J gene: TRBJ1-1
V gene: TRBV6-5
D gene: TRBD1

CDR3 DNA: TGTGCCAGCAGCGTAGGCAGGGGGCGAAACATTCAGTACTTC
CDR3 protein: CASSVGRGRNIQYF
clone size: once
CDR3 length: 14
J gene: TRBJ2-4
V gene: TRBV9
D gene: TRBD1

CDR3 DNA: TGTGCCTGGAGTGGGGCAGGGAGCAATCAGCCCCAGCATTTT
CDR3 protein: CAWSGAGSNQPQHF
clone size: -
CDR3 length: 14
J gene: TRBJ1-5
V gene: TRBV30
D gene: -

CDR3 DNA: TGTGCCAGCAGCTTGCTGTTTTCACCCCTCCACTTT
CDR3 protein: CASSLLFSPLHF
clone size: -
CDR3 length: 12
J gene: TRBJ1-6
V gene: TRBV7-9
D gene: -

CDR3 DNA: TGTGCCAGCTCCGTTTCGGGGTTCAGCTACGAGCAGTACTTC
CDR3 protein: CASSVSGFSYEQYF
clone size: -
CDR3 length: 14
J gene: TRBJ2-7
V gene: TRBV2
D gene: -

CDR3 DNA: TGTGCCAGCAGCTTAGCGAGACCCTCCTATAATTCACCCCTCCACTTT
CDR3 protein: CASSLARPSYNSPLHF
clone size: -
CDR3 length: 16
J gene: TRBJ1-6
V gene: TRBV11-2
D gene: -

CDR3 DNA: TGTGCCAGCAGCCAAGATCATGAGAGCCTCTACGAGCAGTACTTC
CDR3 protein: CASSQDHESLYEQYF
clone size: medium-sized
CDR3 length: 15
J gene: TRBJ2-7
V gene: TRBV4-2
D gene: -

CDR3 DNA: TGTGCCAGCAGCCAGGACTGGTCCGCCGGGGAGCTGTTTTTT
CDR3 protein: CASSQDWSAGELFF
clone size: -
CDR3 length: 14
J gene: TRBJ2-2
V gene: TRBV11-2
D gene: -